The 7 T cell receptor beta chains in this list originate from one sample, sequenced in a study of graft-versus-host responses after intestinal transplantation. Method: immunoSEQ multiplex PCR; TCRdb's copy keeps in-frame clones and lacks some. The profile covers 70,000 or so clones, with approximately 80% appearing a single time and approximately 0.39% taken by the ten largest. These TCRs' antigens remain unknown. This specimen was unstimulated CD4+ T cells sorted from spleen or lymph node cells, taken before transplant. The receptor set was obtained from a human donor who was the organ donor for an intestinal transplant.

The chain joins TRBV6-1 to TRBJ1-1, with D tentatively TRBD1 (5 bases). The V end lost 2 bases, the J end lost 3 bases, and 13 bases lay between the germline ends. Germline assignment: CDR1 MNHNS and CDR2 SASEGT. The CDR3 runs to 15 residues. The CDR3 bases are TGTGCCAGCAGTGAACAGGCAGGGTATTACACTGAAGCTTTCTTT. Encoded protein: CASSEQAGYYTEAFF.

The sample holds one count of this clone. V usage is TRBV2 and J usage is TRBJ2-7, with D perhaps matching TRBD1 (6 bases). Trimming pared 2 bases from V and 7 bases from J, leaving 9 bases between. In germline, CDR1 is SNHLY, CDR2 FYNNEI. The CDR3 is 12 amino acids. The CDR3 DNA is TGTGCCAGCAGTGAAAGAGGGGGAGAGCAGTACGTC. This codes for CASSERGGEQYV.

This chain uses TRBV18 with TRBJ1-3, with 12 bases aligning to TRBD1. The CDR3 runs 15 residues. The germline V gene encodes CDR1 KGHSH and CDR2 LQKENI. J was trimmed by 4 bases and V by 8 bases; bases with no gene match: 6. DNA of the CDR3: TGTGCCAGCCGGGACAGGGGGCCGGGAGGAAACACCATATATTTT. Its protein is CASRDRGPGGNTIYF.

The sample holds a few counts of this clone. V is TRBV28 and J is TRBJ2-1; D might be TRBD1 (7 bases). The CDR3 is 14 residues long. The V end was cut by 6 bases, the J end by 6 bases, with 15 bases between. CDR1 MDHEN and CDR2 SYDVKM come from the germline V gene. The CDR3 DNA follows: TGTGCCAGCAGGCCGCAGGGGGGAGTCAATGAGCAGTTCTTC. Protein product: CASRPQGGVNEQFF.

The chain joins TRBV28 to TRBJ2-5, with a weak D call TRBD2 (6 bases). Germline V gene sequence: CDR1 MDHEN, CDR2 SYDVKM. V gave up 4 bases and J gave up 5 bases, with 20 bases separating them. CDR3 size: 16 residues. In nucleotides, the CDR3 is TGTGCCAGCAGTTCGCCAGGCTCCCCGGCGGGGGAGACCCAGTACTTC. Protein: CASSSPGSPAGETQYF.

The genes are TRBV30 and TRBJ1-3; D might be TRBD1 (5 bases). CDR1 and CDR2 from the germline V gene are GTSNPN and SVGIG (reference sequence). This CDR3 is built from 15 residues. Between the trimmed V and J ends, which lost 2 bases and 0 bases, there was a span of 11 bases. The CDR3 region is CAWSSRGTSGNTIYF. The CDR3 DNA reads TGTGCCTGGAGTTCCCGGGGGACCTCTGGAAACACCATATATTTT.

There are a few counts of this clone. This sequence joins TRBV7-3 and TRBJ2-1; 9 bases match TRBD1. CDR3 length: 15 amino acids. Trimming cost V 2 bases and J 4 bases; bases outside gene matches: 3. Germline CDR1 SGHTA, CDR2 FQGTGA. The CDR3 protein is CASSLDRGEYNEQFF. CDR3 bases: TGTGCCAGCAGCTTAGACAGGGGGGAGTACAATGAGCAGTTCTTC.